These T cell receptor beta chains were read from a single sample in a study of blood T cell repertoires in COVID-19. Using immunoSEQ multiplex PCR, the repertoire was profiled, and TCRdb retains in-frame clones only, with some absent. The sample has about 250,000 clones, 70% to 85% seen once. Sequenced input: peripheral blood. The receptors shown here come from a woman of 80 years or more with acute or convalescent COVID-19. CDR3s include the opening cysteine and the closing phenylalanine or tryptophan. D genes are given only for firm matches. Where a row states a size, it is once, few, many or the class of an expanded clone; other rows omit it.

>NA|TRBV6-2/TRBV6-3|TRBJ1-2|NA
TGTGCCAGCACCCCCCGAATGGGGCGGGAAGGTGGCTACACCTTC
CASTPRMGREGGYTF
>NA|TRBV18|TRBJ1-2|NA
TGTGCCAGCTCACAGGGGCGATCGTGGCAGGGGATTAACTATGGCTACACCTTC
CASSQGRSWQGINYGYTF
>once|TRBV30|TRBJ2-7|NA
TGTGCCTGGAAGAGTAATCAAAACGAGCAGTACTTC
CAWKSNQNEQYF
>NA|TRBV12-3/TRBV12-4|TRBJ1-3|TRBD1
TGTGCCAGCACAAGACAGGGGGCTAACACCATATATTTT
CASTRQGANTIYF
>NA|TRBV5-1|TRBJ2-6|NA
TGCGCCAGCAGCGAGGGAGGCCTCTCTGGGGCCAACGTCCTGACTTTC
CASSEGGLSGANVLTF
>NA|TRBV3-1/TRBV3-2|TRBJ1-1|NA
TGTGCCAGCAGCCCAGGGGTCGGGACTGAAGCTTTCTTT
CASSPGVGTEAFF
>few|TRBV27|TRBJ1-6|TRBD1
TGTGCCAGCAGGCCAGGGGGCTCCTATAATTCACCCCTCCACTTT
CASRPGGSYNSPLHF
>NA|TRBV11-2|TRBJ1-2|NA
TGTGCCAGCAGCTTAGATAGGGGCGGCTACACCTTC
CASSLDRGGYTF
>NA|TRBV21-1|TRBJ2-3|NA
TGTGCCAGCAGCACACTCGGACAGGGTTGCTCCCTAACAGATACGCAGTATTTT
CASSTLGQGCSLTDTQYF
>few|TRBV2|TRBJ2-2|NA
TGTGCCAGCAATGAGGAGGTCACCGGGGAGCTGTTTTTT
CASNEEVTGELFF
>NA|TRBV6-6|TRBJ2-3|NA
TGTGCCAGCAGTCGACACAGGGTGCAAAGCACAGATACGCAGTATTTT
CASSRHRVQSTDTQYF
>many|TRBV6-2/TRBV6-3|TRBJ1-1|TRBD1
TGTGCCAGCAGTTCCTCGTCCACAGGGGGCAAGGAAGCTTTCTTT
CASSSSSTGGKEAFF
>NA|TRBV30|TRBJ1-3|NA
TGTGCCTGGAGTGTAAAAGGGGCAAACACCATATATTTT
CAWSVKGANTIYF
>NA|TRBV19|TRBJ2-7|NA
TGTGCCAGTAGTATACTGTCGGGGTTTGGGAACGAGCAGTACTTC
CASSILSGFGNEQYF
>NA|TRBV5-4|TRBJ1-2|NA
TGTGCCAGCAGCTTGCGGGGTGGGAACTATGGCTACACCTTC
CASSLRGGNYGYTF
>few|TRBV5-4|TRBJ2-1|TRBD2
TGTGCCAGCAGCCAGGCGGGGGGCAACGATGAGCAGTTCTTC
CASSQAGGNDEQFF
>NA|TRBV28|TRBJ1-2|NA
TGTGCCAGCAGTTTAGCCAGATACTATGGCTACACCTTC
CASSLARYYGYTF
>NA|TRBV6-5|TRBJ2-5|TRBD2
TGTGCCAGCAGTTTAGCGGGGGGGCCTGGGACCCAGTACTTC
CASSLAGGPGTQYF
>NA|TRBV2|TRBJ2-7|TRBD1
TGTGCCAGCAGTGGGCAGGGGGTTACCTACGAGCAGTACTTC
CASSGQGVTYEQYF
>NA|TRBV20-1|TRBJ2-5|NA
TGCAGTGCTAGTAGGGCACAGGGGGGGCCTCAAGAGACCCAGTACTTC
CSASRAQGGPQETQYF
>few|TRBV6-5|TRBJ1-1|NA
TGTGCCAGCAGTTACTCGGGGGGACGGAACACTGAAGCTTTCTTT
CASSYSGGRNTEAFF
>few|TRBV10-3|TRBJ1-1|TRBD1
TGTGCCATCATGGGCAACAGGGGGAACACTGAAGCTTTCTTT
CAIMGNRGNTEAFF
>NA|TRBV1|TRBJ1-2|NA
TGCACCAGCAGCCAAGATCTTGCGCAGGGCGCGTCTTATGGCTACACCTTC
CTSSQDLAQGASYGYTF
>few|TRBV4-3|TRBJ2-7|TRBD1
TGCGCCAGCAGCCGGGGACAGGGGGGCTTCTACGAGCAGTACTTC
CASSRGQGGFYEQYF
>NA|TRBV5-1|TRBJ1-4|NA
TGCGCCAGCAGCTTGGGTGCACAGAGTAATGAAAAACTGTTTTTT
CASSLGAQSNEKLFF
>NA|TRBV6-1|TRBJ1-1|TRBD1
TGTGCCAGCAGTGAACGCAGGGGGCAGAACACTGAAGCTTTCTTT
CASSERRGQNTEAFF
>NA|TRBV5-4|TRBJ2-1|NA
TGTGCCAGCAGCTTGGAGTTTTACAACGCCAATGAGCAGTTCTTC
CASSLEFYNANEQFF
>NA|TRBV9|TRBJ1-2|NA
TGTGCCAGCAGCGTAGCCTCACAGGGAGACTATGGCTACACCTTC
CASSVASQGDYGYTF
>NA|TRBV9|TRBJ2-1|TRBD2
TGTGCCAGCAGCGTAGGAAGAGGGGCTAGCGGCCTACTTGGGAATGAGCAGTTCTTC
CASSVGRGASGLLGNEQFF
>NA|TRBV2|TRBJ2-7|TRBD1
TGTGCCAGCAGTGTGGACAGGCGCTACGAGCAGTACTTC
CASSVDRRYEQYF
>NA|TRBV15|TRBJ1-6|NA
TGTGCCACCAGCAGTGGACAGACCCCAAATTCACCCCTCCACTTT
CATSSGQTPNSPLHF
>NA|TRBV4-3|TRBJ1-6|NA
TGCGCCAGCAGCCGCGCGGGGGAGACAAGGAATTCACCCCTCCACTTT
CASSRAGETRNSPLHF
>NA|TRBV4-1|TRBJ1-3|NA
TGCGCCAGCAGCCAAGAGCTAAAGGGGGATGTGGGAAACACCATATATTTT
CASSQELKGDVGNTIYF
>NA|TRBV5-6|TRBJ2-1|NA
TGTGCCAGCAGCCGACAGTTGGTCGCCTACAATGAGCAGTTCTTC
CASSRQLVAYNEQFF
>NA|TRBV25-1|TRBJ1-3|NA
TGTGCCAGCAGGGACAGCTCTGGAAACACCATATATTTT
CASRDSSGNTIYF
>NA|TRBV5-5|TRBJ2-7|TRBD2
TGTGCCAGCAGCTCGACTAGCGAGATATCCTACGAGCAGTACTTC
CASSSTSEISYEQYF
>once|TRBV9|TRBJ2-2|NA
TGTGCCAGCGGCCCGGTACAGACGAACACCGGGGAGCTGTTTTTT
CASGPVQTNTGELFF
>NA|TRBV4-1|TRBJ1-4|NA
TGCGCCAGCAGCCAGGCCACAAGGGCAGGGACTAATGAAAAACTGTTTTTT
CASSQATRAGTNEKLFF
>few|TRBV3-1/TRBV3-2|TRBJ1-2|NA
TGTGCCAGCAGCCAAGCAGGGGCCTATGGCTACACCTTC
CASSQAGAYGYTF
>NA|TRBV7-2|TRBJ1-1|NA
TGTGCCAGCAGCTCCGACAGTCCGAACACTGAAGCTTTCTTT
CASSSDSPNTEAFF
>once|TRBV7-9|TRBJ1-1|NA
TGTGCCAGCAGCCTTAGGGGGTCTGAAGCTTTCTTT
CASSLRGSEAFF
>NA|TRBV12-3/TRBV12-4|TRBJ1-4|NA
TGTGCCAGCAGCCCACAGGGAGAAAAACTGTTTTTT
CASSPQGEKLFF
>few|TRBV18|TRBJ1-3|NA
TGTGCCAGCTCACCTGGATCAGGGCCTGGAAACACCATATATTTT
CASSPGSGPGNTIYF